The next 21 T cell receptor beta chains were all read from a single sample in a study of T cells in Graves' hyperthyroidism and ophthalmopathy. The CDR3 regions of TCR beta were amplified from RNA transcripts. In the first-round RT-PCR of the TCR CDR3, the HTBI primer set was used. TCRdb re-analysed the multiplex PCR reads in MiXCR, keeping a single row per CDR3 protein. The table records approximately 690,000 distinct CDR3 sequences, roughly 14% of them present only once. The sequencing sample was made of blood. The receptors stem from a woman between 45 and 65 years old with Graves' ophthalmopathy.

This clonotype was counted at least ten times. The gene calls are TRBV12-3 or TRBV12-4 and TRBJ1-2, with 7 bases matching TRBD1. This CDR3 is built from 13 residues. V shed 5 bases, J shed 6 bases, and the junction held 6 bases outside the gene matches. The CDR3 nucleotides are TGTGCCAGCAGTCCCGACAGGGATGATGGCTACACCTTC. It is translated as CASSPDRDDGYTF.

On this clonotype itself: A read error may be the cause here, since a much bigger clone is one base away. This rearrangement joins TRBV29-1 to TRBJ2-7; 8 positions agree with TRBD1. CDR1 and CDR2 (germline): SQVTM, ANQGSEA. The CDR3 is 14 amino acids. The chain's CDR3 is CNVLNRGWSYEQYF. The CDR3 DNA reads TGCAACGTTTTAAACAGGGGGTGGTCCTACGAGCAGTACTTC.

V is TRBV19 and J is TRBJ2-1; no definite D call. The germline V gene has CDR1 LNHDA and CDR2 SQIVND (reference sequence). The CDR3 runs 14 residues. V was cut by 0 bases and J by 6 bases, with 9 bases left in between. CDR3: CASSIDPASNEQFF. Written as DNA, the CDR3 is TGTGCCAGTAGTATAGATCCCGCTAGCAATGAGCAGTTCTTC.

This clonotype was seen many times. This sequence joins TRBV28 and TRBJ2-1; D possibly corresponds to TRBD2 (7 bases). Germline V gene lookup returns CDR1 MDHEN and CDR2 SYDVKM. V lost 7 bases and J lost 3, with 19 bases in between. CDR3 length: 16 residues. For the CDR3, the DNA is TGTGCCAGCACCCAGCGGGGAGGAGGGGGCTACAATGAGCAGTTCTTC. This gives the protein CASTQRGGGGYNEQFF.

This clonotype occurred many times. The chain uses TRBV28 and TRBJ2-2, with 11 bases lining up with TRBD1. This CDR3 region has 18 residues. Unmatched junction bases numbered 7, after V lost 2 bases and J lost 2 bases. CDR1 and CDR2 from the germline V gene are MDHEN and SYDVKM. The CDR3 spells CASSLALGTGGNTGELFF. CDR3 nucleotides: TGTGCCAGCAGTTTAGCCCTGGGGACAGGGGGAAACACCGGGGAGCTGTTTTTT.

This clonotype was detected ten times or more. The rearrangement joins TRBV7-2 to TRBJ2-1; TRBD2 aligns across 9 bases. Germline V lookup: CDR1 SGHTA, CDR2 FQGNSA. The CDR3 extends over 15 amino acids. V lost 11 bases, J lost 4 bases, and 12 bases stayed unmatched. The CDR3 here is CAANGIAGAYNEQFF. The CDR3, as DNA: TGTGCCGCCAACGGAATAGCGGGAGCGTACAATGAGCAGTTCTTC.

This clonotype was seen at least ten times. V usage is TRBV6-1 and J usage is TRBJ1-5; D possibly corresponds to TRBD1 (6 bases). The CDR3 loop spans 15 amino acids. Germline loops: CDR1 MNHNS, CDR2 SASEGT. V was shortened by 4 bases and J by 6 bases, with 16 bases between the two germline ends. CDR3 sequence: CASSVDRTRGQPQHF. CDR3 DNA sequence: TGTGCCAGCAGTGTGGACAGAACACGGGGTCAGCCCCAGCATTTT.

This clonotype has a count of ten or more. V gene TRBV20-1 combines with J gene TRBJ1-5; D not resolved. The CDR3 totals 14 residues. The germline V gene encodes CDR1 DFQATT and CDR2 SNEGSKA (reference sequence). Trimming cost V 3 bases and J 0 bases, with 9 bases left between them. In nucleotides, the CDR3 is TGCAGTGCTAGTTTCAAGGGTAGCAATCAGCCCCAGCATTTT. This gives the protein CSASFKGSNQPQHF.

This clonotype came up many times. This rearrangement joins TRBV7-2 to TRBJ2-5; D may be TRBD2 (6 bases). This CDR3 has 13 residues. Between the trimmed V and J ends, which lost 5 bases and 9 bases, there was a span of 16 bases. Germline values: CDR1 SGHTA, CDR2 FQGNSA. In DNA, the CDR3 is TGTGCCAGCAGCGTTAACACCCGGGACTCCCAGTACTTC. Translation gives CASSVNTRDSQYF. Based on the CDR3 plus reference TRBV7-2 and TRBJ2-5, the full variable domain is GAGVSQSPSNKVTEKGKDVELRCDPISGHTALYWYRQSLGQGLEFLIYFQGNSAPDKSGLPSDRFSAERTGGSVSTLTIQRTQQEDSAVYLCASSVNTRDSQYFGPGTRLLVL.

This chain uses TRBV28 with TRBJ2-1; 14 nucleotides align to TRBD2. Germline lookup yields CDR1 MDHEN and CDR2 SYDVKM. This CDR3 spans 14 amino acids. V shed 6 bases, J shed 14 bases, and the junction held 9 bases outside the gene matches. This CDR3 is CASRSGTSGRFEFF. The DNA of the CDR3 is TGTGCCAGCAGATCCGGGACTAGCGGGAGATTTGAGTTCTTC.

This clonotype has at least ten counts. CDR3 sequence (DNA): TGTGCCAGCAGTCGAAACTCCGGGACAGGGTCCACAGATACGCAGTATTTT. Protein product: CASSRNSGTGSTDTQYF. This chain uses TRBV27 with TRBJ2-3, with 9 bases matching TRBD1. The germline gives CDR1 MNHEY, CDR2 SMNVEV (reference sequence). V shed 5 bases and J 2 bases; nucleotides not matched to a gene: 11. The CDR3 is 17 amino acids.

This chain uses TRBV2 with TRBJ1-4; D is perhaps TRBD1 (5 bases). Trimming left V 8 bases short and J 7 bases short, with 17 bases between. Germline lookup yields CDR1 SNHLY and CDR2 FYNNEI. The CDR3 is made up of 14 amino acids. The CDR3 sequence: CASWLKGQGEKLFF. CDR3 DNA: TGTGCCAGCTGGTTGAAGGGGCAAGGTGAAAAACTGTTTTTT.

This clonotype came up a few times. A much larger clonotype is one base distant, so this may be a read error. The chain is built from TRBV2 and TRBJ2-4; the D gene is possibly TRBD2 (7 bases). Germline CDR1 is SNHLY and CDR2 is FYNNEI. The CDR3 covers 20 residues. The CDR3 spells CASSEARRGRGFVAKNVQYF. The CDR3 nucleotides are TGTGCCAGCAGTGAAGCGCGGCGGGGGCGCGGGTTTGTAGCCAAAAACGTTCAGTACTTC.

V gene TRBV5-1 combines with J gene TRBJ2-7, with D possibly being TRBD1 (6 bases). The germline V gene has CDR1 SGHRS and CDR2 YFSETQ. The V and J ends lost 4 bases and 5 bases respectively, with 16 bases between them. The CDR3 is 14 amino acids. In DNA, the CDR3 is TGCGCCAGCAGCCAAGATTCAAGGGGGAACGAGCAGTACTTC. Translating it yields CASSQDSRGNEQYF.

This clonotype was seen a handful of times. This chain links TRBV3-1 with TRBJ1-5; 8 nucleotides agree with TRBD1. V gave up 4 bases and J gave up 7 bases; unmatched junction bases: 18. Germline V gene data show CDR1 as LGHDT and CDR2 as YNNKEL (reference sequence). The CDR3 consists of 18 residues. CDR3 nucleotide sequence: TGTGCCAGCAGCCCCCAAGGGCCCGTGACAGGGGCGAGCCAGCCCCAGCATTTT. Its protein is CASSPQGPVTGASQPQHF.

This clonotype has only a few counts. The rearrangement uses TRBV4-1 and TRBJ1-5; no firm D call. The CDR3 is made up of 13 amino acids. Trimming took 0 bases from V and 10 from J, leaving 10 bases between them. Germline V gene lookup returns CDR1 MGHRA and CDR2 YSYEKL. The CDR3, as DNA: TGCGCCAGCAGCCAAGATGACCTTTTTCCCCAGCATTTT. It translates to CASSQDDLFPQHF.

Points on this clonotype: One junction end does not reproduce the germline sequence, and a read error may be involved. V gene TRBV9 combines with J gene TRBJ2-2, with a possible D match to TRBD2 (6 bases). CDR3 length: 21 residues. Germline assignment: CDR1 SGDLS and CDR2 YYNGEE. The CDR3 sequence: CASRRRPARAGGVANTGELLF. In nucleotides, the CDR3 is TGTGCCAGCAGACGTCGGCCTGCCCGCGCCGGAGGGGTTGCGAACACCGGGGAGCTGCTTTTT.

DNA of the CDR3: TGTGCCAGCAGCCCGGTAGGTAGCGGGACAAGCACAGATACGCAGTATTTT. Amino acids: CASSPVGSGTSTDTQYF. V gene TRBV2 combines with J gene TRBJ2-3; TRBD2 aligns across 8 bases. Trimming at V came to 6 bases and at J to 0 bases, leaving 11 bases not matched to a gene. This CDR3 region has 17 residues. The germline V gene has CDR1 SNHLY and CDR2 FYNNEI. The full variable domain, rest sourced from reference TRBV2 and TRBJ2-3, is EPEVTQTPSHQVTQMGQEVILRCVPISNHLYFYWYRQILGQKVEFLVSFYNNEISEKSEIFDDQFSVERPDGSNFTLKIRSTKLEDSAMYFCASSPVGSGTSTDTQYFGPGTRLTVL.

The rearrangement uses TRBV2 and TRBJ1-2; 9 nucleotides align to TRBD1. CDR1 is SNHLY and CDR2 is FYNNEI in the germline V gene. Trimming cost V 6 bases and J 7 bases; bases outside gene matches: 9. CDR3 length: 14 amino acids. CDR3 bases: TGTGCCAGCAGATCCGGGACAGGGCACTCTGGCTACACCTTC. It yields the protein CASRSGTGHSGYTF.

The J gene is TRBJ1-5, the V gene TRBV19, with TRBD1 matching 9 bases. The germline gives CDR1 LNHDA, CDR2 SQIVND (reference sequence). V shed 4 bases, J shed 7 bases, and the junction held 5 bases outside the gene matches. CDR3 size: 14 residues. The CDR3: CASSNRGQGQPQHF. In DNA form, the CDR3 reads TGTGCCAGTAGTAACAGGGGGCAAGGACAGCCCCAGCATTTT.

The chain links TRBV12-3 or TRBV12-4 to TRBJ1-5; D is undetermined. The CDR3 is 17 amino acids. The V end lost 6 bases, the J end lost 1 base, and 19 bases lay between the germline ends. The CDR3 DNA is TGTGCCAGCAGCCCCGGTTCTAGTTTATCGAGCAATCAGCCCCAGCATTTT. Its protein product is CASSPGSSLSSNQPQHF.